The 5 T cell receptor beta chains below were found in one sample sequenced in a study of blood T cell dynamics during melanoma immunotherapy. Indicated time point: pre-treatment baseline. TCRdb's copy holds only in-frame clones and misses some; the assay was immunoSEQ multiplex PCR. The sample carries several thousand clones, approximately 90% recorded once. The starting material was blood, obtained from a patient treated with checkpoint blockade. These receptors were taken from a human donor with melanoma.

The chain joins TRBV5-1 to TRBJ1-4; 9 bases fit TRBD1. The CDR3 contains 15 residues. Germline V gene lookup returns CDR1 SGHRS and CDR2 YFSETQ. Unmatched junction bases numbered 7, after V lost 2 bases and J lost 8 bases. The CDR3 is CASSFSGTGQEKLFF. As DNA, the CDR3 is TGCGCCAGCAGCTTTTCGGGGACAGGGCAGGAAAAACTGTTTTTT.

DNA for the CDR3: TGTGCCAGCAGCTTAGGCAGGGGGACGCAAGAGCAGTTCTTC. Translating it yields CASSLGRGTQEQFF. The chain is built from TRBV11-2 and TRBJ2-1; 7 nucleotides agree with TRBD1. The J segment lost 10 bases and the V segment lost 1 base, leaving 7 bases of the junction unmatched. CDR3 length: 14 residues. Germline CDR1 SGHAT, CDR2 FQNNGV.

This clone was counted between two and nine times. V and J are TRBV7-2 and TRBJ2-7, with 9 bases identical to TRBD1. Germline values: CDR1 SGHTA, CDR2 FQGNSA. Losses at the gene ends were 9 bases for V and 4 bases for J; bases not matched to a gene: 10. The CDR3 contains 14 residues. CDR3 in DNA: TGTGCCAGGCGGGACAGGGACCCAGGGTACGAGCAGTACTTC. It yields the protein CARRDRDPGYEQYF.

This clone is a singleton in its sample. This chain connects TRBV4-2 to TRBJ1-3; D ambiguous. The CDR3 is 14 amino acids. With 3 bases removed from V and 2 bases from J, the gap between germline ends came to 8 bases. Germline CDR1 is LGHNA and CDR2 is YNFKEQ. The CDR3 region is CASSHGVTGNTIYF. CDR3 bases: TGTGCCAGCAGCCACGGAGTAACTGGAAACACCATATATTTT.

The genes are TRBV18 and TRBJ2-1; D not certain. The germline V gene encodes CDR1 KGHSH and CDR2 LQKENI. V was pared by 0 bases and J by 6 bases, with 9 bases between. The CDR3 runs to 14 residues. CDR3 nucleotides: TGTGCCAGCTCACCACCGGGCCTGCTCAATGAGCAGTTCTTC. Translating gives CASSPPGLLNEQFF. Full variable domain (remainder filled in from reference TRBV18 and TRBJ2-1): NAGVMQNPRHLVRRRGQEARLRCSPMKGHSHVYWYRQLPEEGLKFMVYLQKENIIDESGMPKERFSAEFPKEGPSILRIQQVVRGDSAAYFCASSPPGLLNEQFFGPGTRLTVL.